This record covers a single TCR beta chain. PCR primers comprised 60 Vbeta and 13 Jbeta primers. The method was immunoSEQ multiplex PCR; TCRdb's version includes in-frame clones alone and lacks a portion of them. The profile shows approximately 97,000 clones, nearly 65% of them singletons. This sample was included in a study of cytomegalovirus exposure and HLA in healthy donors. Study-level information: Researchers found that roughly 77% of around 400 genotyped donors fell within the Caucasian-associated ancestry cluster.

Trimming removed 1 base from V and 0 bases from J, with 17 bases in between. The CDR3 covers 17 residues. Per germline, CDR1 SGHRS and CDR2 YFSETQ. The sequence derives from a human donor in good health. The V call is TRBV5-1, the J call TRBJ2-7; D perhaps matches TRBD1 (6 bases). Sequencing was performed on PBMCs. As DNA, the CDR3 is TGCGCCAGCAGCTTGCTGATGGAAGGACAGCTCTCCTACGAGCAGTACTTC. This sequence encodes CASSLLMEGQLSYEQYF.